Following are 16 T cell receptor beta chains from one sample sequenced in a study of T-cell memory formation after mild COVID-19 (dated by TCRdb to the early 2020s). Library method: 5' RACE. TCRdb records Illumina NovaSeq 6000 as the sequencer. In-frame beta chains were kept once TCRdb had trimmed the public reads at Q25 with fastp and called clones with MiXCR. Each record represents a unique CDR3 protein, reported with the most common genes and DNA among its rows. This sample comprises 200,000 to 300,000 distinct CDR3 sequences, over 15% of them detected only once. The top ten clones comprise 22% of the sample. The sample taken for sequencing was PBMCs or a T cell subset sorted from them (not recorded which). These receptor sequences come from a man younger than 35 who had mild COVID-19 (a few samples of this study predate the infection). The sample titles of this study are shuffled in the database, so cell type and time point are left out; the donor was told from shared clones.

This clonotype was detected only a few times. The V call is TRBV18, the J call TRBJ2-5; a possible D gene is TRBD1 (7 bases). From germline, CDR1 is KGHSH and CDR2 LQKENI. The CDR3 runs 16 residues. V lost 6 bases and J 0 bases, leaving 17 bases between the germline ends. The CDR3 DNA reads as TGTGCCAGCTCCCCGGCCAGGGGGGCGTACCAAGAGACCCAGTACTTC. Encoded protein: CASSPARGAYQETQYF.

This chain connects TRBV6-6 to TRBJ1-2; tentative D call: TRBD1 (5 bases). CDR1 MNHNY and CDR2 SVGAGI come from the germline V gene (reference sequence). V was clipped by 5 bases and J by 8 bases, with 18 bases between them. The CDR3 has 14 residues. The CDR3 DNA sequence: TGTGCCAGCAGTGACCAAGGAGGGGCACGAGGCTACACCTTC. Protein sequence: CASSDQGGARGYTF.

The V gene is TRBV12-3 or TRBV12-4, the J gene TRBJ1-1; maybe TRBD1 (5 bases). Trimming took off 2 bases at V and 2 bases at J, with 9 bases between the two ends. CDR3 length: 14 amino acids. CDR3 region: CASSLFGANTEAFF. DNA of the CDR3: TGTGCCAGCAGTTTATTTGGGGCCAACACTGAAGCTTTCTTT.

The gene calls are TRBV6-5 and TRBJ2-2, with 8 bases fitting TRBD1. The CDR3 is 16 amino acids. With 2 bases clipped from V and 7 bases from J, the junction kept 9 bases outside the gene matches. Germline V gene data show CDR1 as MNHEY and CDR2 as SVGAGI. CDR3 DNA sequence: TGTGCCAGCAGTTACCCGCAGGGGGCAGGCCTCGGGGAGCTGTTTTTT. As protein: CASSYPQGAGLGELFF.

This sequence joins TRBV5-1 and TRBJ1-1; the match to TRBD1 covers 10 bases. V gave up 7 bases and J gave up 4 bases; unmatched junction bases: 4. The CDR3 loop spans 13 amino acids. Per germline, CDR1 SGHRS and CDR2 YFSETQ. For the CDR3, the DNA is TGCGCCAGCCGACAGGGGGCGACCACTGAAGCTTTCTTT. It encodes CASRQGATTEAFF.

The chain combines TRBV6-6 with TRBJ2-7, with a possible D match to TRBD1 (5 bases). Germline lookup yields CDR1 MNHNY and CDR2 SVGAGI (reference sequence). This CDR3 is 12 amino acids long. Deletions cut 8 bases from V and 2 bases from J, with 10 bases between. This CDR3 reads CASRQQAYEQYF. DNA for the CDR3: TGTGCCAGCCGCCAACAGGCCTACGAGCAGTACTTC.

A single count supports this clonotype. This chain uses TRBV13 with TRBJ2-4; D gene uncertain. V dropped 5 bases and J dropped 6 bases, with 5 bases sitting between them. There are 11 residues in the CDR3. Germline lookup yields CDR1 PRHDT and CDR2 FYEKMQ (reference sequence). CDR3 in DNA: TGTGCCAGCAGCCTACGAAACATTCAGTACTTC. It is translated as CASSLRNIQYF.

Ten or more counts support this clonotype. V and J are TRBV7-8 and TRBJ2-3; maybe TRBD1 (6 bases). The germline V gene has CDR1 SGHVS and CDR2 FQNEAQ. This CDR3 has 15 amino acids. Trimming shortened V by 1 base and J by 2 bases, and 10 bases separated the two germline ends. CDR3 sequence reads: CASSLGDTSTDTQYF. The DNA for the CDR3 is TGTGCCAGCAGCTTAGGGGACACGTCCACAGATACGCAGTATTTT. The complete variable domain, with remaining parts taken from reference TRBV7-8 and TRBJ2-3, reads GAGVSQSPRYKVAKRGQDVALRCDPISGHVSLFWYQQALGQGPEFLTYFQNEAQLDKSGLPSDRFFAERPEGSVSTLKIQRTQQEDSAVYLCASSLGDTSTDTQYFGPGTRLTVL.

This clonotype was counted between two and nine times. V gene TRBV20-1 combines with J gene TRBJ2-7, with D possibly being TRBD2 (5 bases). Germline V gives CDR1 DFQATT, CDR2 SNEGSKA (reference sequence). V dropped 5 bases and J dropped 3 bases, with 14 bases sitting between them. CDR3 length equals 13 residues. CDR3: CSALNRDRYEQYF. The CDR3, as DNA: TGCAGTGCTCTCAACCGGGATCGCTACGAGCAGTACTTC.

J is TRBJ2-3 and V is TRBV4-3; TRBD2 matches 13 bases. V dropped 0 bases and J dropped 3; count of bases not matched to a gene: 3. The CDR3 runs 17 residues. Germline V lookup: CDR1 LGHNA, CDR2 YSLEER. The CDR3 DNA reads TGCGCCAGCAGCCAAGATCCGGGACTAGCGGGAACAGATACGCAGTATTTT. It is translated as CASSQDPGLAGTDTQYF.

The chain combines TRBV20-1 with TRBJ2-1, with D perhaps given as TRBD1 or TRBD2 (5 bases each). In germline, CDR1 is DFQATT, CDR2 SNEGSKA (reference sequence). V was trimmed by 5 bases and J by 3 bases, leaving 14 bases between them. This CDR3 is 14 amino acids long. This CDR3 reads CSADRDVGYNEQFF. The CDR3 DNA sequence: TGCAGTGCTGACCGGGACGTAGGCTACAATGAGCAGTTCTTC.

This clonotype was detected a few times. This chain joins TRBV4-1 and TRBJ1-2, with a weak D call TRBD1 (5 bases). The CDR3 covers 14 residues. The germline gives CDR1 MGHRA, CDR2 YSYEKL. Trimming pared 5 bases from V and 8 bases from J, leaving 18 bases between. The CDR3: CASSTTGAGRGYTF. CDR3 in DNA: TGCGCCAGCAGCACTACCGGGGCAGGGAGAGGCTACACCTTC.

This clonotype was seen a few times. This chain connects TRBV15 to TRBJ1-3; D gene uncertain. Germline V gene data show CDR1 as LNHNV and CDR2 as YYDKDF (reference sequence). V lost 6 bases, J lost 4 bases, and 10 bases lay in between. This CDR3 region has 13 residues. As DNA, the CDR3 is TGTGCCACCAGGCCAAGGGCGGGAAACACCATATATTTT. It codes for CATRPRAGNTIYF.

The chain has TRBV25-1 and TRBJ2-1; no clear D. Germline V gene sequence: CDR1 MGHDK, CDR2 SYGVNS. The CDR3 length is 13 residues. Deletions cut 7 bases from V and 5 bases from J, with 12 bases between. The chain's CDR3 is CASKDVFHNEQFF. The CDR3 nucleotides read TGTGCCAGCAAGGACGTATTCCACAATGAGCAGTTCTTC.

This clonotype was observed a few times. The chain recombines TRBV5-6 with TRBJ2-7; D is possibly TRBD1 (6 bases). The CDR3 is 14 amino acids. V lost 3 bases, J lost 2 bases, and 12 bases lay in between. Germline CDR1 is SGHDT and CDR2 is YYEEEE. CDR3 region: CASSSLDSTYEQYF. DNA of the CDR3: TGTGCCAGCAGCTCCTTGGACAGCACCTACGAGCAGTACTTC.

This clonotype was found a few times. The rearrangement joins TRBV12-3 or TRBV12-4 to TRBJ2-3, with 7 bases identical to TRBD1. Trimming took 5 bases from V and 6 from J; bases not matched to a gene: 5. The CDR3 consists of 13 residues. DNA of the CDR3: TGTGCCAGCAGTACCACAGGGGTGGATACGCAGTATTTT. Encoded protein: CASSTTGVDTQYF.